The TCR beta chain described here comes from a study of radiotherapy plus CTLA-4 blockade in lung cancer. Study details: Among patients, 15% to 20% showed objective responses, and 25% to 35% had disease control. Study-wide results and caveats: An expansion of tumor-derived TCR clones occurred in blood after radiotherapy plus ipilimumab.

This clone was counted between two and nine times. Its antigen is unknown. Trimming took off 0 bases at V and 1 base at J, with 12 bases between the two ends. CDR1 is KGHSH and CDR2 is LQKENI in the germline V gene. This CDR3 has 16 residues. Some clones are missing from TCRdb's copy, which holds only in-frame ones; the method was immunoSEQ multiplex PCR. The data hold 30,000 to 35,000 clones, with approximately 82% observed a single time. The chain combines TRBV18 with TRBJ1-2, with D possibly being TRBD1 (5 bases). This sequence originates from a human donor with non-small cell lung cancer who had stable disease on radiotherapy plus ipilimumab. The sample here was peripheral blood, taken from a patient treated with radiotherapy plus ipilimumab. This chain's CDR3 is CASSPPSGTRNYGYTF. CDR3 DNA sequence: TGTGCCAGCTCACCACCGTCAGGGACCCGTAACTATGGCTACACCTTC.